Listed here are 32 T cell receptor beta chains from one sample, sequenced in a study of patients and donors after allogeneic stem cell transplantation. TCRdb ran MiXCR on the RT-PCR reads and lists one entry per CDR3 protein. Of about 960,000 distinct CDR3 sequences in the sample, roughly 17% are singletons; the top ten hold about 6%. Sequenced input: blood, either unsorted or a sorted T cell fraction (not recorded which). These receptors originate from a human donor who was either an allogeneic HSCT recipient or a stem cell or donor lymphocyte infusion donor (not recorded which). It is not recorded whose cells these are; they may come from a transplant donor.

The sample holds many counts of this clonotype. The rearrangement joins TRBV4-1 to TRBJ1-2; weak D call: TRBD1 (5 bases). CDR3 length equals 13 residues. CDR1 MGHRA and CDR2 YSYEKL come from the germline V gene. The V end lost 5 bases, the J end lost 7 bases, and 14 bases lay between the germline ends. CDR3 protein: CASSDLTVPGYTF. The CDR3 DNA reads TGCGCCAGCAGCGATTTGACAGTTCCTGGCTACACCTTC.

This clonotype was counted between two and nine times. V and J are TRBV15 and TRBJ1-1; D remains ambiguous. With 1 base removed from V and 0 bases from J, the gap between germline ends came to 9 bases. The germline gives CDR1 LNHNV, CDR2 YYDKDF (reference sequence). CDR3 length: 15 residues. CDR3 DNA sequence: TGTGCCACCAGCAGAGTGGCGGTAATGAACACTGAAGCTTTCTTT. Translating it yields CATSRVAVMNTEAFF.

This clonotype was seen a handful of times. V gene TRBV12-3 or TRBV12-4 combines with J gene TRBJ2-2; a weak D match, TRBD1 (5 bases). This CDR3 contains 15 residues. V was cut by 2 bases and J by 5 bases, with 12 bases left in between. This chain's CDR3 is CASSLPTVGTGELFF. The CDR3 nucleotides read TGTGCCAGCAGTTTACCGACAGTAGGGACCGGGGAGCTGTTTTTT.

This clonotype was picked up a small number of times. The rearrangement uses TRBV7-2 and TRBJ2-1, with a tentative D call TRBD2 (6 bases). Germline V gives CDR1 SGHTA, CDR2 FQGNSA. Deletions cut 6 bases from V and 4 bases from J, with 19 bases between. The CDR3 length is 16 residues. The CDR3 DNA is TGTGCCAGCAGAAGGTCCTCGACTAGTGGGTACAATGAGCAGTTCTTC. Protein product: CASRRSSTSGYNEQFF.

The chain is built from TRBV20-1 and TRBJ2-3; TRBD2 matches 7 bases. This CDR3 comprises 15 residues. Germline CDR1 is DFQATT and CDR2 is SNEGSKA (reference sequence). J gave up 0 bases and V 3 bases, and 6 bases lay outside the gene matches. The CDR3 coding sequence is TGCAGTGCTAGGGGATTGCGGGGGAGCACAGATACGCAGTATTTT. Translated, it gives CSARGLRGSTDTQYF.

This rearrangement joins TRBV6-2 or TRBV6-3 to TRBJ2-1; 8 bases fit TRBD2. The germline gives CDR1 MNHEY, CDR2 SVGEGT. This CDR3 comprises 15 residues. J was trimmed by 4 bases and V by 6 bases; bases with no gene match: 8. Here the CDR3 DNA reads TGTGCCAGCAGCAATCTAGCGGGCCGATACAATGAGCAGTTCTTC. It encodes CASSNLAGRYNEQFF.

This clonotype was detected only a few times. The chain employs TRBV24-1 and TRBJ2-7; D not certain. Looked up from germline, CDR1 is KGHDR and CDR2 is SFDVKD. CDR3 size: 11 residues. V was pared by 12 bases and J by 2 bases, with 10 bases between. The CDR3 DNA is TGTGCCGCGGATCCCACCTACGAGCAGTACTTC. This codes for CAADPTYEQYF.

The chain carries TRBV18 and TRBJ2-7; 13 bases map to TRBD2. The CDR3 length is 18 residues. The junction had 15 bases not matched to a gene; V was cut back by 6 bases and J by 4 bases. Germline CDR1 is KGHSH and CDR2 is LQKENI. The CDR3 loop is CASSWTSGSPGLGYEQYF. CDR3 DNA: TGTGCCAGCTCCTGGACTAGCGGGAGCCCCGGACTTGGATACGAGCAGTACTTC.

The chain uses TRBV27 and TRBJ1-1; unclear D gene. Germline CDR1 reads MNHEY; CDR2 reads SMNVEV (reference sequence). The CDR3 totals 9 residues. V lost 6 bases and J 12 bases, leaving 8 bases between the germline ends. This CDR3 is CASSSRTFF. The CDR3 nucleotides read TGTGCCAGCAGCTCTCGCACTTTCTTT.

V is TRBV5-1 and J is TRBJ2-3, with D perhaps TRBD1 or TRBD2 (5 bases each). Germline V gene lookup returns CDR1 SGHRS and CDR2 YFSETQ. The CDR3 has 14 residues. The V and J ends lost 3 bases and 3 bases respectively, with 11 bases between them. For the CDR3, the DNA is TGCGCCAGCAGCTCGGGACCGGGGACAGATACGCAGTATTTT. The encoded protein is CASSSGPGTDTQYF.

This clonotype was observed a few times. The chain recombines TRBV7-2 with TRBJ2-2; D is unclear. V lost 1 base and J lost 5, with 14 bases in between. This CDR3 is built from 16 residues. Germline V gene sequence: CDR1 SGHTA, CDR2 FQGNSA. For the CDR3, the DNA is TGTGCCAGCAGCTTAGGGTCTTCGAACTTTACCGGGGAGCTGTTTTTT. Amino acids: CASSLGSSNFTGELFF.

The rearrangement uses TRBV25-1 and TRBJ2-1, with 15 bases lining up with TRBD2. J was trimmed by 5 bases and V by 1 base; bases with no gene match: 12. CDR1 and CDR2 from the germline V gene are MGHDK and SYGVNS. There are 20 residues in the CDR3. The CDR3 sequence: CASSELGTSGRHIINNEQFF. The DNA for the CDR3 is TGTGCCAGCAGTGAATTGGGGACTAGCGGGAGGCATATTATAAACAATGAGCAGTTCTTC.

J is TRBJ1-6 and V is TRBV20-1; no definite D call. V shed 5 bases and J shed 1 base, with 18 bases lying between them. The CDR3 runs 17 residues. Germline V gene sequence: CDR1 DFQATT, CDR2 SNEGSKA (reference sequence). This chain's CDR3 is CSALLLGRGSYNSPLHF. CDR3 DNA sequence: TGCAGTGCTCTCCTTCTGGGGAGAGGATCCTATAATTCACCCCTCCACTTT.

This clonotype was picked up many times. The chain joins TRBV9 to TRBJ1-1, with D possibly matching TRBD1 (6 bases). Germline CDR1 reads SGDLS; CDR2 reads YYNGEE. The CDR3 contains 15 residues. V lost 0 bases and J lost 0, with 9 bases in between. The CDR3 loop is CASSVGGQLNTEAFF. CDR3 bases: TGTGCCAGCAGCGTAGGAGGACAGCTGAACACTGAAGCTTTCTTT.

This clonotype was counted between two and nine times. This chain links TRBV6-1 with TRBJ1-1, with D perhaps matching TRBD1 (6 bases). This CDR3 spans 16 amino acids. In germline, CDR1 is MNHNS, CDR2 SASEGT. The ends were cut back, 8 bases at V and 0 bases at J, with 19 bases in the middle. The CDR3, as DNA: TGTGCCAGCGGGCCGCGGGGGCGGGGTATGAACACTGAAGCTTTCTTT. It translates to CASGPRGRGMNTEAFF.

This chain connects TRBV2 to TRBJ2-7; perhaps TRBD2 as D (5 bases). This CDR3 comprises 14 residues. Per germline, CDR1 SNHLY and CDR2 FYNNEI. Deletions cut 6 bases from V and 3 bases from J, with 15 bases between. CDR3 amino acids: CASRDGREGYEQYF. Here the CDR3 DNA reads TGTGCCAGCAGGGACGGACGTGAGGGCTACGAGCAGTACTTC.

The chain couples TRBV20-1 to TRBJ2-7; 7 bases line up with TRBD2. V was pared by 1 base and J by 2 bases, with 5 bases of the junction left unmatched. Germline V gene lookup returns CDR1 DFQATT and CDR2 SNEGSKA (reference sequence). CDR3 length equals 14 residues. The CDR3 DNA reads as TGCAGTGCTAGAGCACTAGCGACAACCTACGAGCAGTACTTC. This translates into CSARALATTYEQYF.

This chain links TRBV7-8 with TRBJ2-1; TRBD1 is a possible D gene (6 bases). Germline V gene sequence: CDR1 SGHVS, CDR2 FQNEAQ. V was pared by 5 bases and J by 10 bases, with 18 bases between. CDR3 size: 14 residues. CDR3: CASSPLLQGSEQFF. The CDR3 region has the DNA TGTGCCAGCAGCCCACTTCTACAGGGCAGCGAGCAGTTCTTC.

The sample holds a few counts of this clonotype. J is TRBJ2-7 and V is TRBV5-1; D uncertain. The CDR3 totals 15 residues. Germline assignment: CDR1 SGHRS and CDR2 YFSETQ. The ends were cut back, 1 base at V and 3 bases at J, with 14 bases in the middle. The CDR3 coding sequence is TGCGCCAGCAGCTTGTATGGCCCGATCGGCTACGAGCAGTACTTC. This translates into CASSLYGPIGYEQYF.

This chain joins TRBV20-1 and TRBJ1-4; 9 bases are a match to TRBD1. Per germline, CDR1 DFQATT and CDR2 SNEGSKA (reference sequence). The CDR3 has 14 residues. The trim removed 3 bases at V and 7 bases at J, leaving 6 bases unmatched. As DNA, the CDR3 is TGCAGTGCTAGCCCGACAGGGGGATCTGAAAAACTGTTTTTT. Encoded protein: CSASPTGGSEKLFF.

The rearrangement links TRBV29-1 to TRBJ1-1; possibly TRBD1 for D (6 bases). CDR1 and CDR2 from the germline V gene are SQVTM and ANQGSEA. V was trimmed by 6 bases and J by 0 bases, leaving 11 bases between them. The CDR3 contains 13 residues. Here the CDR3 DNA reads TGCAGCGTCGGGGGGACATTGAACACTGAAGCTTTCTTT. Translating gives CSVGGTLNTEAFF.

This rearrangement joins TRBV9 to TRBJ2-3; TRBD2 agrees at 10 bases. The trim removed 3 bases at V and 0 bases at J, leaving 4 bases unmatched. Germline V gene sequence: CDR1 SGDLS, CDR2 YYNGEE. The CDR3 covers 16 residues. CDR3 bases: TGTGCCAGCAGCGACCGGACTAGCGGTAGCACAGATACGCAGTATTTT. Translated, it gives CASSDRTSGSTDTQYF. Variable domain in full (rest from reference TRBV9 and TRBJ2-3): DSGVTQTPKHLITATGQRVTLRCSPRSGDLSVYWYQQSLDQGLQFLIQYYNGEERAKGNILERFSAQQFPDLHSELNLSSLELGDSALYFCASSDRTSGSTDTQYFGPGTRLTVL.

The CDR3 reads CASSFDRGYNEQFF. CDR3 coding DNA: TGTGCCAGCAGTTTCGACAGGGGGTACAATGAGCAGTTCTTC. The chain joins TRBV12-3 or TRBV12-4 to TRBJ2-1; TRBD1 matches 9 bases. V lost 3 bases, J lost 4 bases, and 1 base stayed unmatched. The CDR3 contains 14 residues.

V and J are TRBV6-2 or TRBV6-3 and TRBJ2-1; D is uncertain. V gave up 0 bases and J gave up 0 bases, with 12 bases separating them. Looked up from germline, CDR1 is MNHEY and CDR2 is SVGEGT. This CDR3 region has 17 residues. Here the CDR3 reads CASSYSGGTSSYNEQFF. The CDR3 DNA follows: TGTGCCAGCAGTTACTCTGGCGGCACCAGCTCCTACAATGAGCAGTTCTTC.

J is TRBJ1-5 and V is TRBV6-2 or TRBV6-3; maybe TRBD1 (5 bases). Germline V gene data show CDR1 as MNHEY and CDR2 as SVGEGT. The CDR3 is made up of 14 amino acids. V dropped 2 bases and J dropped 3 bases, with 8 bases sitting between them. The CDR3 region is CASSYGGPNQPQHF. The CDR3 DNA reads as TGTGCCAGCAGTTACGGGGGACCCAATCAGCCCCAGCATTTT.

This clonotype appeared many times. The chain joins TRBV12-3 or TRBV12-4 to TRBJ1-1; tentatively, D is TRBD1 (5 bases). The ends were cut back, 3 bases at V and 0 bases at J, with 20 bases in the middle. The CDR3 consists of 18 residues. The CDR3 loop is CASSLGGVRLAMNTEAFF. The CDR3, as DNA: TGTGCCAGCAGTTTGGGAGGGGTCCGACTTGCGATGAACACTGAAGCTTTCTTT.

This clonotype was seen a few times. CDR3 coding DNA: TGTGCCAGTAGTATAGTCGGCGAAAGCTACGAGCAGTACTTC. It is translated as CASSIVGESYEQYF. The chain couples TRBV19 to TRBJ2-7; D call uncertain. Trimming cost V 1 base and J 3 bases, with 10 bases left between them. The germline CDR1 and CDR2 sequences are LNHDA and SQIVND (reference sequence). The CDR3 totals 14 residues. Drawing the rest from reference TRBV19 and TRBJ2-7, the complete variable domain is DGGITQSPKYLFRKEGQNVTLSCEQNLNHDAMYWYRQDPGQGLRLIYYSQIVNDFQKGDIAEGYSVSREKKESFPLTVTSAQKNPTAFYLCASSIVGESYEQYFGPGTRLTVT.

This clonotype has a count of ten or more. The V and J genes are TRBV29-1 and TRBJ1-3; D gene ambiguous. V gave up 0 bases and J gave up 4 bases, with 4 bases separating them. The CDR3 contains 12 residues. Germline loops: CDR1 SQVTM, CDR2 ANQGSEA. In DNA, the CDR3 is TGCAGCGTTGAAGAGGGCGGAAACACCATATATTTT. Its translation: CSVEEGGNTIYF.

The genes are TRBV20-1 and TRBJ2-7; 10 bases agree with TRBD1. Losses at the gene ends were 4 bases for V and 7 bases for J; bases not matched to a gene: 13. This CDR3 region has 15 residues. The germline V gene has CDR1 DFQATT and CDR2 SNEGSKA (reference sequence). CDR3 sequence: CSANPLGQGLWEQYF. The CDR3 DNA reads TGCAGTGCTAACCCGTTGGGACAGGGGCTCTGGGAGCAGTACTTC.

V and J are TRBV10-3 and TRBJ1-1; TRBD1 aligns across 8 bases. CDR1 is ENHRY, CDR2 SYGVKD, per germline. The CDR3 spans 15 residues. J lost 3 bases, V lost 0 bases, and 3 bases had no gene match. The CDR3 region is CAISESDRGHTEAFF. The DNA of the CDR3 is TGTGCCATCAGTGAGTCCGACAGGGGCCACACTGAAGCTTTCTTT.

This clonotype was seen many times. The genes are TRBV5-1 and TRBJ2-1; 7 bases line up with TRBD2. Germline V gene lookup returns CDR1 SGHRS and CDR2 YFSETQ. V shed 2 bases and J 7 bases; nucleotides not matched to a gene: 12. CDR3 length: 16 amino acids. In nucleotides, the CDR3 is TGCGCCAGCAGCTTTAGACTAGCAACAAGTACGAATGAGCAGTTCTTC. This codes for CASSFRLATSTNEQFF. Supplemented by reference TRBV5-1 and TRBJ2-1, the full variable domain reads KAGVTQTPRYLIKTRGQQVTLSCSPISGHRSVSWYQQTPGQGLQFLFEYFSETQRNKGNFPGRFSGRQFSNSRSEMNVSTLELGDSALYLCASSFRLATSTNEQFFGPGTRLTVL.

In this sample, this clonotype turned up once. The chain uses TRBV20-1 and TRBJ2-5; D possibly matches TRBD1 or TRBD2 (5 bases each). V lost 3 bases to trimming and J lost 7 bases, with 21 bases between them. The germline V gene encodes CDR1 DFQATT and CDR2 SNEGSKA (reference sequence). The CDR3 extends over 15 amino acids. DNA for the CDR3: TGCAGTGCTAGGTTTTCTAGCACACTAAGGGGGACCCAGTACTTC. Amino acid sequence: CSARFSSTLRGTQYF.